This T cell receptor beta chain was profiled in a study of cytomegalovirus exposure and HLA in healthy donors. Clones were sequenced by immunoSEQ multiplex PCR, and TCRdb holds only the in-frame ones, with some missing. The profile shows 100,000 to 150,000 clones, roughly 94% of them singletons. The CDR3 loop spans 13 amino acids. Trimming took off 2 bases at V and 4 bases at J, with 8 bases between the two ends. The germline V gene encodes CDR1 MGHRA and CDR2 YSYEKL. Sequenced: PBMCs. The origin of this receptor is a woman under 30 in good health and CMV-seronegative. The chain carries TRBV4-1 and TRBJ1-2, with D possibly matching TRBD1 (5 bases). This CDR3 is CASSQQGGYGYTF. The CDR3 DNA follows: TGCGCCAGCAGCCAACAGGGAGGCTATGGCTACACCTTC.